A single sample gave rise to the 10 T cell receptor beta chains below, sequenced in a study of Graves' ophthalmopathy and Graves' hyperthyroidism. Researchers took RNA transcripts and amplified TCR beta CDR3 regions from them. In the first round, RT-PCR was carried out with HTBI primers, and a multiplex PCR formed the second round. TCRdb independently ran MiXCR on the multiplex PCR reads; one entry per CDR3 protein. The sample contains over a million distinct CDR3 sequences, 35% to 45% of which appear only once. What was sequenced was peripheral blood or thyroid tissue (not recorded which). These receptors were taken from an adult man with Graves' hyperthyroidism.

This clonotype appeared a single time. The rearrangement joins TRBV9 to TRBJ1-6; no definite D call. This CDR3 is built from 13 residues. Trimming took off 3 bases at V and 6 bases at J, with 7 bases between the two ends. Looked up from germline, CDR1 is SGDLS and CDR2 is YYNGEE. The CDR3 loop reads CASSELSNSPLHF. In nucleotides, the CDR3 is TGTGCCAGCAGCGAGCTCTCTAATTCACCCCTCCACTTT.

The CDR3 nucleotides read TGTGCCAGCAGACAAAAAGCGGGAGGGCCGGGGGAGACCCAGTACTTC. Its protein product is CASRQKAGGPGETQYF. V and J are TRBV3-1 and TRBJ2-5; 10 bases match TRBD2. The CDR3 spans 16 residues. V shed 6 bases, J shed 5 bases, and the junction held 12 bases outside the gene matches. The germline gives CDR1 LGHDT, CDR2 YNNKEL (reference sequence).

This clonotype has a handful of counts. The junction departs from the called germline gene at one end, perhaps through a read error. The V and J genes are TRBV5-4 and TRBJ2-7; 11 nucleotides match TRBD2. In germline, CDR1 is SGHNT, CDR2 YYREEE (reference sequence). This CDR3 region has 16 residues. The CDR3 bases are TGCGCCAGCAGCCAAGATGTACTAGCGGGGGTCTACGAGCAGTACTTC. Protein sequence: CASSQDVLAGVYEQYF.

The chain's CDR3 is CASSDLRAAGELFF. The DNA for the CDR3 is TGTGCCAGCAGCGACTTACGGGCAGCCGGGGAGCTGTTTTTT. This chain joins TRBV10-3 and TRBJ2-2, with D unresolved. The CDR3 runs 14 residues. CDR1 ENHRY and CDR2 SYGVKD come from the germline V gene. V was pared by 10 bases and J by 6 bases, with 18 bases between.

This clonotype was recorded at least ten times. The CDR3 spells CASSSDLPGSSGANVLTF. For the CDR3, the DNA is TGTGCCAGCAGCTCCGATCTGCCAGGAAGCTCTGGGGCCAACGTCCTGACTTTC. The rearrangement uses TRBV7-2 and TRBJ2-6; D gene unclear. The CDR3 has 18 amino acids. V was shortened by 4 bases and J by 0 bases, with 16 bases between the two germline ends. Germline lookup yields CDR1 SGHTA and CDR2 FQGNSA.

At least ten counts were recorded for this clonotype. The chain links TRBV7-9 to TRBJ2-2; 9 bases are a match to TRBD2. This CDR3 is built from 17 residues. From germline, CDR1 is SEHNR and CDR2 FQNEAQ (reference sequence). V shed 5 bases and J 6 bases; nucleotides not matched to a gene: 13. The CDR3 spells CASSPGPGTSRPGELFF. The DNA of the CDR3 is TGTGCCAGCAGCCCTGGGCCCGGGACTAGCAGACCCGGGGAGCTGTTTTTT.

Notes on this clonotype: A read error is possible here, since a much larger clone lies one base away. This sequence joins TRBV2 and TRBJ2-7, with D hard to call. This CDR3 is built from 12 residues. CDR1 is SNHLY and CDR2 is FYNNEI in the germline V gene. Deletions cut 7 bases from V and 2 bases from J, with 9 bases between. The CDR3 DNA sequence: TGTGCCAGCACCCGGACCGCCTACGAGCAGTACTTC. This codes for CASTRTAYEQYF.

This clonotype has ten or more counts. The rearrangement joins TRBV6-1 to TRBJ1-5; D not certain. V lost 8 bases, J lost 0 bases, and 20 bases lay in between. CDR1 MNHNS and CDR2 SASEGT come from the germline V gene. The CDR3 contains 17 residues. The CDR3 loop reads CASVALREVYSNQPQHF. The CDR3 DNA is TGTGCCAGCGTCGCTCTCCGGGAAGTGTATAGCAATCAGCCCCAGCATTTT.

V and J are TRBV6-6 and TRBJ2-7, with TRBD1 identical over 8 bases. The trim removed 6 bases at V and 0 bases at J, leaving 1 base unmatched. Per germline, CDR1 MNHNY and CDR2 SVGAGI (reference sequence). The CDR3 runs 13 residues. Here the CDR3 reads CASRTGDSYEQYF. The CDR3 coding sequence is TGTGCCAGCAGGACAGGGGACTCCTACGAGCAGTACTTC.

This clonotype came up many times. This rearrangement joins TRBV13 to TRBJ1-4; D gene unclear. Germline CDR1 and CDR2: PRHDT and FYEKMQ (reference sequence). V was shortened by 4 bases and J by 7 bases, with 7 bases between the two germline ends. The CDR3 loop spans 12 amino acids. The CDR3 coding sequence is TGTGCCAGCAGCTCTAGGTCTGAAAAACTGTTTTTT. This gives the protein CASSSRSEKLFF.